This T cell receptor beta chain was retrieved from a study of T-cell reconstitution after alpha-beta-depleted transplantation in children (dated by TCRdb to the mid-2010s). Looking at the study overall: Using TCR repertoire profiling, the study quantitatively followed how T-cell immune reconstitution unfolded in children after TCRalphabeta/CD19-depleted allogeneic hematopoietic cell transplantation.

Points on this clonotype: Its antigen target is currently unknown. Per-nucleotide qualities are absent, and no much larger clonotype sits a single base away.

The protocol used for the library was PCR. TCRdb shows the sequencer as Illumina HiSeq 2500. To normalize quantification of the TCRbeta repertoire, the TCR libraries were built with molecular barcoding that relied on unique molecular identifiers. TCRdb redid the processing of the public reads, applying fastp at Q25 and MiXCR, and retained in-frame beta chains. Entries that share a CDR3 protein sequence are merged under the most common genes and DNA. The sample has 600,000 to 700,000 distinct CDR3 sequences on record, about 15% of them singletons. The top ten clones comprise under 1.2% of the sample. The CDR3 has 17 amino acids, counting the end cysteine and phenylalanine. The sequence is cut down to CDR3 DNA, 51 bases in frame from base 1. Unmatched junction bases come to 17, with V trimmed by 6 bases and J by 8 bases.

The sample here was PBMCs from the stem cell graft donor, taken from the stem cell graft. This clonotype originated in a human donor who donated a stem cell graft to a child with acute myeloid leukemia. The sequence links TRBV12-3 or TRBV12-4 to TRBJ1-5; 9 central nucleotides agree with TRBD1. Here the CDR3 is given as CASSARTGADQGKPQHF. The nucleotides read TGTGCCAGCAGCGCCCGGACAGGGGCCGATCAAGGGAAGCCCCAGCATTTT.